This record looks at one TCR beta chain sequence and its context. Its target is not known. The germline gene is not matched at one end of the junction; a read error may be the cause. The sample originates from a study of T cells in Graves' hyperthyroidism and ophthalmopathy. Study results and caveats: Blood shared most expanded thyroid clonotypes above 0.001.

Germline V gene lookup returns CDR1 SGHTA and CDR2 FQGNSA. This CDR3 region has 14 residues. There were TCR beta CDR3 regions amplified from RNA transcripts. TCR CDR3 underwent first-round RT-PCR with the HTBI primer set. TCRdb reprocessed the multiplex PCR reads via MiXCR and lists one record per CDR3 protein. Of under 500,000 distinct CDR3 sequences in the sample, 11% to 15% are singletons; the top ten hold around 28%. V is TRBV7-2 and J is TRBJ1-3, with TRBD1 as a possible D gene (6 bases). The clonotype was recovered from a man between 50 and 59 years old with Graves' ophthalmopathy. What was sequenced was blood. The CDR3 nucleotides read TGTGCCAGCAGCTTAACAGGGACTGGAGACACCATATATTTT. Protein product: CASSLTGTGDTIYF.